This TCR beta chain was observed in a study of T cell repertoires in ileal Crohn's disease. Study-level background: About 40% were active smokers at surgery; median disease duration was around 7.9 years. Biopsies of the neoterminal ileum at postoperative colonoscopy form M6 samples. Overall study findings and caveats: All patients with clonality above 26.8% had endoscopic recurrence.

Turning to this clone: The antigen is unknown.

This CDR3 has 12 amino acids. The V gene lost 9 bases and the J gene lost 4 bases, with 10 bases spanning the gap. Specified time point: neoterminal ileum biopsy at postoperative endoscopy, about 6 months after surgery. Eligibility required adulthood, ileal or ileocolonic Crohn's disease and indicated ileocolonic resection. Libraries were prepared by immunoSEQ multiplex PCR; TCRdb keeps only in-frame clonotypes and omits some of them. The sample yields about 1,200 clones, around four fifths seen once. This TCR was recovered from an adult with Crohn's disease. The chain employs TRBV23-1 and TRBJ1-3, with TRBD1 as a possible D gene (5 bases). TRBV23-1 is reported as an ORF; its role is uncertain. Material for sequencing was ileal tissue. CDR3 nucleotides: TGCGCCAGGGGGGGTAGAGGAAACACCATATATTTT. Its translation: CARGGRGNTIYF.